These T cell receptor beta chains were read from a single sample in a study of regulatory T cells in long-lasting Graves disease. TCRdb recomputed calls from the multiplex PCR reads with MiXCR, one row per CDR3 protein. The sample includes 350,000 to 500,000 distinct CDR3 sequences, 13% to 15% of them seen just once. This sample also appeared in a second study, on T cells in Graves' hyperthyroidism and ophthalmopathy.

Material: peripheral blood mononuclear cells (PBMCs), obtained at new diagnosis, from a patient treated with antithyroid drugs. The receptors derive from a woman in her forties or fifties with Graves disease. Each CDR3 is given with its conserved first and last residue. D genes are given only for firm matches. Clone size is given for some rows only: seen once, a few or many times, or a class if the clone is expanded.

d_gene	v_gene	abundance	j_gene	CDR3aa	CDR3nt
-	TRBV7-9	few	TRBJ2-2	CASMSGAGELFF	TGTGCCAGCATGTCGGGTGCCGGGGAGCTGTTTTTT
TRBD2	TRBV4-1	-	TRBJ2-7	CASSQLAGATYEQYF	TGCGCCAGCAGCCAATTAGCGGGAGCCACCTACGAGCAGTACTTC
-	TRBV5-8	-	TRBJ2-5	CASSLGSETSYNEQYF	TGTGCCAGCAGCTTGGGGAGTGAGACGTCCTACAATGAGCAGTACTTC
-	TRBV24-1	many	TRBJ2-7	CATRGDSYEQYF	TGTGCCACCAGGGGGGACTCCTACGAGCAGTACTTC
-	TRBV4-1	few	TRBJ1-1	CASSRLGGGTEAFF	TGCGCCAGCAGCCGATTAGGGGGGGGCACTGAAGCTTTCTTT
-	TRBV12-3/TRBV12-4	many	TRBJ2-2	CASLGGANTGELFF	TGTGCCAGCCTCGGGGGCGCGAACACCGGGGAGCTGTTTTTT
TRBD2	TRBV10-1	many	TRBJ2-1	CASSGDAGGSNEQFF	TGCGCCAGCAGCGGGGATGCGGGAGGGTCCAATGAGCAGTTCTTC
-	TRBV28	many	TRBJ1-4	CASSFMGGYHEKLFF	TGTGCCAGCAGTTTTATGGGGGGTTATCATGAAAAACTGTTTTTT
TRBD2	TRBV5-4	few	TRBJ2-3	CASSTSGLAGVYTQYF	TGTGCCAGCAGCACCTCGGGACTAGCGGGAGTATATACGCAGTATTTT
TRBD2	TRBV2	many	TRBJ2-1	CASRLSGSRYNEQFF	TGTGCCAGTCGTCTTAGCGGGAGCAGGTACAATGAGCAGTTCTTC
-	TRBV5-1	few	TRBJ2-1	CASSLGWANEQFF	TGCGCCAGCAGCTTGGGCTGGGCCAATGAGCAGTTCTTC
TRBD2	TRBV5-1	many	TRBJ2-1	CASSLGLAGYLYNEQFF	TGCGCCAGCAGCTTGGGACTAGCGGGATACCTCTACAATGAGCAGTTCTTC
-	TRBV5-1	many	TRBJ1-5	CASSLTGSGNQPQHF	TGCGCCAGCAGCTTAACGGGGTCGGGAAATCAGCCCCAGCATTTT
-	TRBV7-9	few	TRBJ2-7	CASSLGPYGQYF	TGTGCCAGCAGCTTAGGACCGTATGGGCAGTACTTC
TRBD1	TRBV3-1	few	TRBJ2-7	CASSHGGRTGLYEQYF	TGTGCCAGCAGCCACGGTGGACGGACAGGATTATACGAGCAGTACTTC
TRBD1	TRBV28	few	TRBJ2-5	CASSSRDRGRETQYF	TGTGCCAGCAGTTCCCGGGACAGGGGTCGGGAGACCCAGTACTTC
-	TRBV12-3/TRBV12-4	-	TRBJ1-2	CASSLALVGFNYGYTF	TGTGCCAGCAGTTTAGCGCTGGTCGGATTTAACTATGGCTACACCTTC
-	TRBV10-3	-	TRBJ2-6	CAISESQGNPGANVLTF	TGTGCCATCAGTGAGTCGCAGGGTAATCCTGGGGCCAACGTCCTGACTTTC
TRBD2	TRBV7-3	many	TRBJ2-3	CASSLSGSGTDTQYF	TGTGCCAGCAGCTTAAGCGGGAGTGGCACAGATACGCAGTATTTT
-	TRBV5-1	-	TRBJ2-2	CASSLWREGTGELFF	TGCGCCAGCAGCTTGTGGAGGGAAGGCACCGGGGAGCTGTTTTTT